Below, one T cell receptor beta chain is given with its context. The data are from a study of blood T cell repertoires in COVID-19. Study information: Whether acute or convalescent, the COVID-19 samples came from the United States, Italy and Spain. Sources were T cells, B-cell-depleted T cells, or PBMCs; the material itself was cDNA or gDNA.

Repertoires were generated with immunoSEQ multiplex PCR, while TCRdb's copy carries only in-frame clones and drops some. The sample records approximately 210,000 clones, roughly four fifths being singletons. The sequenced sample was peripheral blood. This receptor was taken from a woman aged 50 to 65 with active or convalescent COVID-19.

The CDR3 DNA is TGTGCCAGCAGCTGGACTAGCGGGGGCACAGATACGCAGTATTTT. Protein: CASSWTSGGTDTQYF. The rearrangement joins TRBV7-9 to TRBJ2-3; TRBD2 matches at 12 bases. The CDR3 has 15 residues. Germline lookup yields CDR1 SEHNR and CDR2 FQNEAQ (reference sequence). J lost 1 base, V lost 4 bases, and 0 bases had no gene match.